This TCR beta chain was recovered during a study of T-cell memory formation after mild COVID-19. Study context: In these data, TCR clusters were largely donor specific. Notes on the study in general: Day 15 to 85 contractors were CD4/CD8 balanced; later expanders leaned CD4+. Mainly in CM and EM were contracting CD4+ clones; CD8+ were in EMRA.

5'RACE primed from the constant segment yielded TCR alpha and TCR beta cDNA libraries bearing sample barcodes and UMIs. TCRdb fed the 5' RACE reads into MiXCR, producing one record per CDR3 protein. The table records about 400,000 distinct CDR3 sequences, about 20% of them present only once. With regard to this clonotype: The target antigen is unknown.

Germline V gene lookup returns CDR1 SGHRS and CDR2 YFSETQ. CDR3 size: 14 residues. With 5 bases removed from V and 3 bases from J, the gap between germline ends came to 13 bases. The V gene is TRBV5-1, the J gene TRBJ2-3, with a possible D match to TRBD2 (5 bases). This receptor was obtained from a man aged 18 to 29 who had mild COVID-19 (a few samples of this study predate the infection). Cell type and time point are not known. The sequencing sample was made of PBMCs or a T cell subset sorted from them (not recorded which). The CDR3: CASRPPTGTDTQYF. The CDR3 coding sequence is TGCGCCAGCAGACCACCTACGGGGACAGATACGCAGTATTTT.